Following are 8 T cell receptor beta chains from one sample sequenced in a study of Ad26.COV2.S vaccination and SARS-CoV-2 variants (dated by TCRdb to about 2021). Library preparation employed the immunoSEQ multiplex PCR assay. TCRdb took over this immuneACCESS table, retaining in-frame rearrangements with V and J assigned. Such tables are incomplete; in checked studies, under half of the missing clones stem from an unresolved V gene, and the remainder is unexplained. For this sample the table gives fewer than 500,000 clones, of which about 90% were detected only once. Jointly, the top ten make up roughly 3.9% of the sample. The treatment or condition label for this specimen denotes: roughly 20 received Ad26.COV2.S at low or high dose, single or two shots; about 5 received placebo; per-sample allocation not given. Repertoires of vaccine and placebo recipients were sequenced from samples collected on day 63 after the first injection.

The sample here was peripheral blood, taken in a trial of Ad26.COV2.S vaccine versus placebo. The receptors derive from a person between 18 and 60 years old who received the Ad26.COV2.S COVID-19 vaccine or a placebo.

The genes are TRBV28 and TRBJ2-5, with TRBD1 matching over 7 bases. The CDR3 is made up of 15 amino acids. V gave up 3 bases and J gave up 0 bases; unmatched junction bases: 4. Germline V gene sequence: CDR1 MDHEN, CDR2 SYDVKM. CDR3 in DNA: TGTGCCAGCAGTTTTCTGACAGGGAACCAAGAGACCCAGTACTTC. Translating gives CASSFLTGNQETQYF. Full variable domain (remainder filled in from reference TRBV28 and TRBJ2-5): DVKVTQSSRYLVKRTGEKVFLECVQDMDHENMFWYRQDPGLGLRLIYFSYDVKMKEKGDIPEGYSVSREKKERFSLILESASTNQTSMYLCASSFLTGNQETQYFGPGTRLLVL.

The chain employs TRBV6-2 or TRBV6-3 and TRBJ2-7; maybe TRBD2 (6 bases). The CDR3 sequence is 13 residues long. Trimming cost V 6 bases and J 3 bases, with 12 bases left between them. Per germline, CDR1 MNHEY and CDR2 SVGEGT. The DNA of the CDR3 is TGTGCCAGCAGCCAGGCGCGGGGCTACGAGCAGTACTTC. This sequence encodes CASSQARGYEQYF.

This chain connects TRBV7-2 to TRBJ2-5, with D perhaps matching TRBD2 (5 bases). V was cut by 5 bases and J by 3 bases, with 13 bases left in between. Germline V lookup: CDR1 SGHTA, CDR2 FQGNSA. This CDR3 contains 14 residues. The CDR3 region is CASSRLSREETQYF. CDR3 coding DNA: TGTGCCAGCAGCCGCTTATCGCGGGAAGAGACCCAGTACTTC.

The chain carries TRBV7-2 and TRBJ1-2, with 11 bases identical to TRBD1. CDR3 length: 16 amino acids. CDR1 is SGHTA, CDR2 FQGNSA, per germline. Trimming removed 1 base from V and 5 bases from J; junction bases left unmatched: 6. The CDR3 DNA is TGTGCCAGCAGCTTAGGGACAGGGGGCGGGGGTTATGGCTACACCTTC. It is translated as CASSLGTGGGGYGYTF. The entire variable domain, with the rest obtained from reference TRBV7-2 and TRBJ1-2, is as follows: GAGVSQSPSNKVTEKGKDVELRCDPISGHTALYWYRQSLGQGLEFLIYFQGNSAPDKSGLPSDRFSAERTGGSVSTLTIQRTQQEDSAVYLCASSLGTGGGGYGYTFGSGTRLTVV.

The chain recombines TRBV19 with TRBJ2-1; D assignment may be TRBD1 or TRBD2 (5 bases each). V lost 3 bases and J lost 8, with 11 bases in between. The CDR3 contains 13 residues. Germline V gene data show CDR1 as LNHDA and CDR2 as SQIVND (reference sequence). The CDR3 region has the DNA TGTGCCAGTAGTATGGAACGGGACGATGAGCAGTTCTTC. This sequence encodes CASSMERDDEQFF.

CDR3 nucleotide sequence: TGTGCCAGCAGCGCCTCCGGGTTTAGTGCCCAGTACTTC. Translated: CASSASGFSAQYF. This rearrangement joins TRBV7-2 to TRBJ2-5; D gene unclear. Between the trimmed V and J ends, which lost 5 bases and 9 bases, there was a span of 16 bases. The CDR3 is 13 amino acids. From germline, CDR1 is SGHTA and CDR2 FQGNSA.

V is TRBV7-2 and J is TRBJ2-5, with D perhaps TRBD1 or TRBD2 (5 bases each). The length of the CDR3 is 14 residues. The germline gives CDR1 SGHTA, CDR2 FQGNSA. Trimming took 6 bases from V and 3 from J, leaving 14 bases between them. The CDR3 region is CASRPWDPKETQYF. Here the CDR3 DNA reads TGTGCCAGCAGACCCTGGGACCCCAAAGAGACCCAGTACTTC.

The CDR3 protein is CASSQSGTSYEQFF. Written as DNA, the CDR3 is TGCGCCAGCAGCCAAAGTGGGACTTCATATGAGCAGTTCTTC. The chain has TRBV4-3 and TRBJ2-1; the D gene is possibly TRBD2 (6 bases). The length of the CDR3 is 14 residues. With 2 bases removed from V and 8 bases from J, the gap between germline ends came to 13 bases. Looked up from germline, CDR1 is LGHNA and CDR2 is YSLEER.